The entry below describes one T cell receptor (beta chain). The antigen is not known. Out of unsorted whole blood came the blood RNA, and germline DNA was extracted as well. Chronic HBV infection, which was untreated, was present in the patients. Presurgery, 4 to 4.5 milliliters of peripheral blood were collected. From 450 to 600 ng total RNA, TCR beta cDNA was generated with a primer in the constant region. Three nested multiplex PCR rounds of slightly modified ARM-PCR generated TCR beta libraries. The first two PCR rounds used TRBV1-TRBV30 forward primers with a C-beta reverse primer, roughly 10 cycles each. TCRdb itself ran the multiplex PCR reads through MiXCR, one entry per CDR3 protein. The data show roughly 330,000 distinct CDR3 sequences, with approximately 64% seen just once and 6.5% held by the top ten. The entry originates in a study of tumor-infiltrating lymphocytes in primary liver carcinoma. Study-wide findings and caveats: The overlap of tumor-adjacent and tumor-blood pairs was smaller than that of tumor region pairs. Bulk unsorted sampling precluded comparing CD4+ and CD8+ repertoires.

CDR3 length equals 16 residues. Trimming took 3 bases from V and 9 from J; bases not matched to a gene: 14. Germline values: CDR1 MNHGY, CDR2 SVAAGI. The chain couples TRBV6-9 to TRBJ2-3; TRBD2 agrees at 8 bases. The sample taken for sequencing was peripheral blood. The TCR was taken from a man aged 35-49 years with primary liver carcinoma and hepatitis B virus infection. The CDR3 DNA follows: TGTGCCAGCAGTTACGGGGCTAGCGGGCCGGGGGGCACGCAGTATTTT. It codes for CASSYGASGPGGTQYF.